Sequencing of this T cell receptor beta chain was carried out in a study of metastatic and nonmetastatic thyroid tumors. The entire patient cohort was treatment-naive prior to thyroid surgery. A note on this clone: An end of the junction differs from the germline gene, which may be a read error.

The CDR3 is 15 amino acids. CDR1 SGHVS and CDR2 FQNEAQ come from the germline V gene. TCRdb re-analyzed the PCR reads through MiXCR. Altogether around 20,000 clones are present, 16% being singletons, with the ten largest covering approximately 17%. The chain combines TRBV7-8 with TRBJ2-7; D possibly corresponds to TRBD2 (5 bases). The sequence was collected from a male donor with papillary thyroid cancer or a benign thyroid nodule (not recorded which). Some clones in this sample may be carry-over from other donors' samples. The sequenced sample consisted of blood. As DNA, the CDR3 is TGTGCCATCAGCTTAGAGGGCACGGCCAGCTACGAGCAGTACTTC. Translating it yields CAISLEGTASYEQYF.